These 23 T cell receptor beta chains originate from one sample sequenced in a study of cytomegalovirus exposure and HLA in healthy donors. Primers: 60 Vbeta forward and 13 Jbeta reverse. Profiling relied on immunoSEQ multiplex PCR, and the TCRdb table lists in-frame clones only, not all of them. Seen here are 63,000 or so clones, approximately 70% observed once, and the top ten hold around 5.4%. Sample: PBMCs. These receptor sequences come from a man aged 50 or older in good health and CMV-seronegative.

CDR3 loop: CASSVEEGGVNEKLFF. The CDR3 coding sequence is TGTGCCAGCAGCGTAGAGGAGGGGGGGGTGAATGAAAAACTGTTTTTT. V is TRBV9 and J is TRBJ1-4, with D perhaps TRBD1 (6 bases). Germline CDR1 reads SGDLS; CDR2 reads YYNGEE. V lost 0 bases and J 5 bases, leaving 14 bases between the germline ends. The CDR3 extends over 16 amino acids.

The chain links TRBV29-1 to TRBJ2-7; TRBD2 agrees at 8 bases. The CDR3 contains 15 residues. Unmatched junction bases numbered 10, after V lost 5 bases and J lost 1 base. The germline CDR1 and CDR2 sequences are SQVTM and ANQGSEA. CDR3 loop: CSVQISGGASYEQYF. Written as DNA, the CDR3 is TGCAGCGTTCAAATCAGCGGGGGCGCTTCCTACGAGCAGTACTTC.

In its sample, this clone was seen a few times. This chain links TRBV30 with TRBJ2-1; the D is unclear. This CDR3 has 12 residues. Germline V CDR1 and CDR2: GTSNPN, SVGIG (reference sequence). V lost 0 bases and J 5 bases, leaving 5 bases between the germline ends. The CDR3 bases are TGTGCCTGGAGTGTACAACACAATGAGCAGTTCTTC. It specifies CAWSVQHNEQFF. Full variable domain (missing parts from reference TRBV30 and TRBJ2-1): SQTIHQWPATLVQPVGSPLSLECTVEGTSNPNLYWYRQAAGRGLQLLFYSVGIGQISSEVPQNLSASRPQDRQFILSSKKLLLSDSGFYLCAWSVQHNEQFFGPGTRLTVL.

J is TRBJ2-1 and V is TRBV9; 7 positions match TRBD2. V lost 4 bases to trimming and J lost 3 bases; unmatched junction nucleotides: 7. This CDR3 comprises 15 residues. Per the germline V gene, CDR1 is SGDLS and CDR2 is YYNGEE. In DNA form, the CDR3 reads TGTGCCAGCAGCACAGCCAGCGGGATCTACAATGAGCAGTTCTTC. Residues: CASSTASGIYNEQFF.

This rearrangement joins TRBV11-2 to TRBJ1-6; 8 positions match TRBD1. Unmatched junction bases numbered 19, after V lost 5 bases and J lost 7 bases. Germline lookup yields CDR1 SGHAT and CDR2 FQNNGV. The CDR3 totals 19 residues. The CDR3 loop reads CASSNWWGRDRTKNSPLHF. The DNA for the CDR3 is TGTGCCAGCAGCAACTGGTGGGGACGGGACAGGACGAAAAATTCACCCCTCCACTTT.

The gene calls are TRBV2 and TRBJ2-5; 8 positions match TRBD1. This CDR3 comprises 14 residues. Looked up from germline, CDR1 is SNHLY and CDR2 is FYNNEI. The J segment lost 2 bases and the V segment lost 7 bases, leaving 6 bases of the junction unmatched. The CDR3 DNA follows: TGTGCCAGCAAGCCAGGGGGCAGACAAGAGACCCAGTACTTC. Its protein product is CASKPGGRQETQYF.

The rearrangement links TRBV18 to TRBJ1-1; D uncertain. This CDR3 is 13 amino acids long. V lost 4 bases and J lost 3, with 9 bases in between. CDR1 is KGHSH, CDR2 LQKENI, per germline. The CDR3 protein is CASSLSRYTEAFF. In DNA, the CDR3 is TGTGCCAGCTCACTTTCACGGTACACTGAAGCTTTCTTT.

The chain carries TRBV28 and TRBJ1-4, with D uncertain. CDR3 length: 11 residues. The germline V gene encodes CDR1 MDHEN and CDR2 SYDVKM. Trimming cost V 8 bases and J 8 bases, with 9 bases left between them. CDR3: CASYYGEKLFF. The CDR3 nucleotides read TGTGCCAGCTACTATGGCGAAAAACTGTTTTTT.

The chain has TRBV5-4 and TRBJ1-1; the D gene is possibly TRBD1 (5 bases). This CDR3 spans 15 amino acids. Germline V CDR1 and CDR2: SGHNT, YYREEE (reference sequence). The germline V and J ends were trimmed by 0 bases and 5 bases, with 14 bases remaining between them. Written as DNA, the CDR3 is TGTGCCAGCAGCTTGGATGTGGGGCGATGGACTGAAGCTTTCTTT. Its protein is CASSLDVGRWTEAFF.

This clone was picked up a small number of times. J is TRBJ1-1 and V is TRBV7-8; D ambiguous. Trimming shortened V by 6 bases and J by 1 base, and 12 bases separated the two germline ends. There are 14 residues in the CDR3. Germline V gene lookup returns CDR1 SGHVS and CDR2 FQNEAQ. The CDR3 DNA follows: TGTGCCAGCAGTCCCCCTCGGAGGAACACTGAAGCTTTCTTT. Translation: CASSPPRRNTEAFF.

This clone was recorded a few times. V usage is TRBV2 and J usage is TRBJ2-6, with a tentative D call TRBD1 (5 bases). In germline, CDR1 is SNHLY, CDR2 FYNNEI. Trimming stripped 7 bases from V and 0 bases from J, with 7 bases between. The CDR3 is 14 amino acids. CDR3 in DNA: TGTGCCAGCAAACAGGACTCTGGGGCCAACGTCCTGACTTTC. Its protein is CASKQDSGANVLTF.

This chain joins TRBV7-8 and TRBJ2-5; D perhaps matches TRBD2 (5 bases). Germline CDR1 and CDR2: SGHVS and FQNEAQ. The CDR3 runs 16 residues. V shed 3 bases and J shed 3 bases, with 17 bases lying between them. The CDR3 DNA is TGTGCCAGCAGCTTTCCCGGGGTTGGCGCGAAAGAGACCCAGTACTTC. This gives the protein CASSFPGVGAKETQYF.

The rearrangement uses TRBV7-8 and TRBJ2-1; D possibly corresponds to TRBD1 (6 bases). Trimming removed 5 bases from V and 3 bases from J, with 17 bases in between. This CDR3 is 16 amino acids long. Germline loops: CDR1 SGHVS, CDR2 FQNEAQ. CDR3 protein: CASSPPGQFHYNEQFF. The DNA for the CDR3 is TGTGCCAGCAGCCCCCCCGGACAGTTCCACTACAATGAGCAGTTCTTC.

The V and J genes are TRBV7-2 and TRBJ1-4, with TRBD1 matching over 9 bases. The CDR3 is made up of 15 amino acids. Looked up from germline, CDR1 is SGHTA and CDR2 is FQGNSA. V lost 4 bases, J lost 5 bases, and 5 bases stayed unmatched. In nucleotides, the CDR3 is TGTGCCAGCAGCTCGGGGGACAGGGACAATGAAAAACTGTTTTTT. Translation: CASSSGDRDNEKLFF. Variable domain in full (rest from reference TRBV7-2 and TRBJ1-4): GAGVSQSPSNKVTEKGKDVELRCDPISGHTALYWYRQSLGQGLEFLIYFQGNSAPDKSGLPSDRFSAERTGGSVSTLTIQRTQQEDSAVYLCASSSGDRDNEKLFFGSGTQLSVL.

The chain has TRBV7-2 and TRBJ2-1, with 9 bases identical to TRBD2. The CDR3 has 16 amino acids. From germline, CDR1 is SGHTA and CDR2 FQGNSA. V shed 5 bases, J shed 8 bases, and the junction held 13 bases outside the gene matches. The CDR3 DNA follows: TGTGCCAGCAGCGCGACGGGGGCGGGGGGGCTGGATGAGCAGTTCTTC. Residues: CASSATGAGGLDEQFF.

This clone was seen a single time. The chain recombines TRBV19 with TRBJ2-6, with TRBD1 identical over 10 bases. The CDR3 is 16 residues long. The junction had 4 bases not matched to a gene; V was cut back by 8 bases and J by 0 bases. Germline-derived CDR1 and CDR2 are LNHDA and SQIVND (reference sequence). CDR3 loop: CASGTGVNSGANVLTF. In DNA form, the CDR3 reads TGTGCCAGTGGGACAGGGGTGAACTCTGGGGCCAACGTCCTGACTTTC.

This chain uses TRBV27 with TRBJ2-7; TRBD2 is a possible D gene (6 bases). V was trimmed by 5 bases and J by 1 base, leaving 21 bases between them. Germline V lookup: CDR1 MNHEY, CDR2 SMNVEV (reference sequence). The CDR3 loop spans 17 amino acids. The CDR3 loop reads CASSLRLFGGTSYEQYF. CDR3 in DNA: TGTGCCAGCAGTCTGCGTCTTTTCGGGGGTACTTCCTACGAGCAGTACTTC.

V and J are TRBV15 and TRBJ2-1, with TRBD1 matching 7 bases. The CDR3 has 13 amino acids. Germline trimming cut 0 bases from V and 9 bases from J; bases unmatched to any gene: 2. From germline, CDR1 is LNHNV and CDR2 YYDKDF (reference sequence). The CDR3 DNA reads TGTGCCACCAGCAGAGACAGACAGGGTGAGCAGTTCTTC. It yields the protein CATSRDRQGEQFF.

The chain recombines TRBV6-5 with TRBJ1-6; D not certain. V lost 6 bases and J 7 bases, leaving 13 bases between the germline ends. Germline V lookup: CDR1 MNHEY, CDR2 SVGAGI. This CDR3 comprises 14 residues. CDR3 sequence: CASRSGNPNSPLHF. CDR3 in DNA: TGTGCCAGCAGATCGGGAAACCCCAATTCACCCCTCCACTTT.

In DNA, the CDR3 is TGTGCCAGCAAGGAGGGTTATGCTAGCACAGATACGCAGTATTTT. As protein: CASKEGYASTDTQYF. The chain links TRBV6-5 to TRBJ2-3; possible D gene TRBD2, 6 bases. The CDR3 totals 15 residues. Trimming took off 7 bases at V and 0 bases at J, with 14 bases between the two ends. Germline CDR1 MNHEY, CDR2 SVGAGI.

The chain joins TRBV2 to TRBJ2-5; TRBD1 is a possible D gene (6 bases). The J call may be incorrect, as the DNA end agrees better with TRBJ2-7. Germline V gives CDR1 SNHLY, CDR2 FYNNEI. The CDR3 runs 13 residues. The CDR3 DNA is TGTGCCAGCAGCCGCGGACAGTCCTACGAGCAGTACTTC. Its translation: CASSRGQSYEQYF.

The chain joins TRBV11-1 to TRBJ2-7, with a possible D match to TRBD2 (6 bases). The CDR3 covers 13 residues. Germline V gene data show CDR1 as SGHAT and CDR2 as FQDESV (reference sequence). The ends were cut back, 3 bases at V and 5 bases at J, with 11 bases in the middle. CDR3 nucleotide sequence: TGTGCCAGCAGCTTCAAGGGAGGCCACGAGCAGTACTTC. This gives the protein CASSFKGGHEQYF.

The chain links TRBV6-5 to TRBJ1-3; TRBD1 agrees at 9 bases. With V trimmed by 6 bases and J by 6 bases, 9 bases remained unmatched. Germline CDR1 is MNHEY and CDR2 is SVGAGI. The CDR3 has 15 amino acids. For the CDR3, the DNA is TGTGCCAGCAGCCACCCGGGACAGGGAGCAAACACCATATATTTT. Residues: CASSHPGQGANTIYF.